The source of this T cell receptor beta chain is a study of T cells in Graves' hyperthyroidism and ophthalmopathy. Turning to the study itself: The blood sample was taken at first diagnosis, before treatment began.

The source material, RNA transcripts, was used to amplify TCR beta CDR3 regions. During a first-round RT-PCR of the TCR CDR3, the HTBI primer set was used. MiXCR, run by TCRdb on the multiplex PCR reads, gives a single entry per CDR3 protein. This sample has 650,000 to 850,000 distinct CDR3 sequences; roughly a sixth occur once, and the top ten carry approximately 15%. General observations from the study: For ophthalmopathy, model prediction preceded onset by a median around 7 months.

Disease duration under 2 months; hyperthyroidism patients were aged 18 to 65. Any patient presenting with uncontrolled infection, other autoimmune disease, pregnancy or lactation was left out. CDR3 length equals 14 residues. The germline V gene has CDR1 MNHNS and CDR2 SASEGT. Germline trimming cut 7 bases from V and 9 bases from J; bases unmatched to any gene: 11. This clonotype was observed a handful of times. No antigen is known for it. V gene TRBV6-1 combines with J gene TRBJ2-3, with 9 bases lining up with TRBD2. This clonotype was obtained from a woman in her forties or fifties with Graves' hyperthyroidism that later progressed to Graves' ophthalmopathy. Sequences were obtained from blood. The CDR3 sequence is CASKTRSSGETQYF. The DNA for the CDR3 is TGTGCCAGCAAAACCCGATCTAGCGGGGAAACGCAGTATTTT.